In this sample, the clone carrying this T cell receptor (beta chain) is medium-sized. RNA was extracted from 2.5 ml of whole blood of healthy adults. A UMI-containing oligonucleotide was joined by 3' ligation to the TCR cDNA template. This sample was taken from a study of naive and memory T cell subsets. Germline lookup yields CDR1 SGHTA and CDR2 FQGTGA. This CDR3 contains 13 residues. V shed 3 bases and J shed 6 bases, with 12 bases lying between them. Reverse transcription of blood and skin TCR RNA was primed at alpha and beta constant regions. One entry per CDR3 protein, called by TCRdb with MiXCR from the 5' RACE reads. Seen here are 20,000 to 30,000 distinct CDR3 sequences, roughly 23% observed once, and the top ten hold about 1.8%.

The chain uses TRBV7-3 and TRBJ2-7; D might be TRBD1 or TRBD2, each matching 5 bases. The TCR originated in a female donor in good health. The CDR3 reads CASSFGTSGEQYF. In DNA, the CDR3 is TGTGCCAGCAGCTTCGGGACGTCAGGCGAGCAGTACTTC.